Below, 14 T cell receptor beta chains from the same sample are listed, as sequenced in a study of T cell responses to AZD1222 COVID-19 vaccine. TCRdb's copy holds only in-frame clones and misses some; the assay was immunoSEQ multiplex PCR. The repertoire has tens of thousands of clones, about 90% of them found once; the top ten carry 5.2%. The sequences come from peripheral blood, collected on day 0 of MenACWY control vaccination. Every receptor here comes from an adult in good health.

This chain uses TRBV6-2 or TRBV6-3 with TRBJ2-7, with 11 bases identical to TRBD1. The length of the CDR3 is 14 residues. CDR1 is MNHEY and CDR2 is SVGEGT in the germline V gene. The V gene end was trimmed by 4 bases and the J gene end by 7 bases; junction bases not matched to a gene: 6. CDR3 DNA sequence: TGTGCCAGCAGTTTGGACAGGGGGCAAGGGGAGCAGTACTTC. It translates to CASSLDRGQGEQYF.

The chain has TRBV1 and TRBJ2-1; TRBD2 is the table's D call, not checked against the DNA. TRBV1 is labeled a pseudogene. The CDR3 contains 13 residues. The CDR3 nucleotides read TGCACCAGGGGGGGGGTCTCCTACAATGAGCAGTTCTTC. It yields the protein CTRGGVSYNEQFF.

The rearrangement joins TRBV10-3 to TRBJ2-7, with 14 positions matching TRBD2. The CDR3 runs 17 residues. CDR1 is ENHRY, CDR2 SYGVKD, per germline. Trimming cost V 4 bases and J 6 bases; bases outside gene matches: 11. CDR3 in amino acids: CAISAGTSGRSGVEQYF. The CDR3 region has the DNA TGTGCCATCAGTGCGGGGACTAGCGGGAGATCGGGAGTCGAGCAGTACTTC.

The chain recombines TRBV19 with TRBJ1-5; the D gene is possibly TRBD1 (5 bases). Trimming left V 3 bases short and J 2 bases short, with 11 bases between. The CDR3 length is 15 residues. From germline, CDR1 is LNHDA and CDR2 SQIVND (reference sequence). The CDR3 is CASSMEGQGNQPQHF. The CDR3 DNA reads as TGTGCCAGTAGTATGGAGGGGCAGGGCAATCAGCCCCAGCATTTT.

The chain combines TRBV6-5 with TRBJ2-5; a possible D gene is TRBD1 (6 bases). Deletions cut 6 bases from V and 4 bases from J, with 9 bases between. The CDR3 totals 12 residues. Germline CDR1 is MNHEY and CDR2 is SVGAGI. The CDR3 DNA reads TGTGCCAGCAGCCCACAGGGAGAGACCCAGTACTTC. Translating gives CASSPQGETQYF.

CDR3 residues: CASSESTGVGWQYF. CDR3 DNA sequence: TGCGCCAGCAGTGAATCCACAGGGGTGGGTTGGCAGTACTTC. The chain is built from TRBV10-1 and TRBJ2-7; 7 bases line up with TRBD1. Trimming removed 3 bases from V and 9 bases from J; junction bases left unmatched: 11. The germline gives CDR1 WNHNN, CDR2 SYGVQD (reference sequence). The CDR3 spans 14 residues.

This chain joins TRBV9 and TRBJ1-4, with 10 nucleotides matching TRBD1. V lost 4 bases and J lost 8; bases outside the gene matches: 8. Per germline, CDR1 SGDLS and CDR2 YYNGEE. The CDR3 spans 15 residues. CDR3 region: CASSTSRDRGEKLFF. The CDR3 region has the DNA TGTGCCAGCAGCACATCCCGGGACAGGGGCGAAAAACTGTTTTTT. Using reference TRBV9 and TRBJ1-4 for the parts outside the CDR3, the full variable domain is DSGVTQTPKHLITATGQRVTLRCSPRSGDLSVYWYQQSLDQGLQFLIQYYNGEERAKGNILERFSAQQFPDLHSELNLSSLELGDSALYFCASSTSRDRGEKLFFGSGTQLSVL.

The chain combines TRBV7-2 with TRBJ1-3; TRBD1 might be the D (6 bases). Germline V gene data show CDR1 as SGHTA and CDR2 as FQGNSA. The CDR3 has 15 amino acids. Trimming left V 5 bases short and J 3 bases short, with 14 bases between. The DNA for the CDR3 is TGTGCCAGCAGCGTAAAAGGGGGGGGTGGAAACACCATATATTTT. This sequence encodes CASSVKGGGGNTIYF. The full variable domain, in which reference TRBV7-2 and TRBJ1-3 provide the parts outside the CDR3, is GAGVSQSPSNKVTEKGKDVELRCDPISGHTALYWYRQSLGQGLEFLIYFQGNSAPDKSGLPSDRFSAERTGGSVSTLTIQRTQQEDSAVYLCASSVKGGGGNTIYFGEGSWLTVV.

There are a few counts of this clone. J is TRBJ2-3 and V is TRBV7-2, with D perhaps matching TRBD2 (7 bases). Germline CDR1 reads SGHTA; CDR2 reads FQGNSA. This CDR3 comprises 15 residues. The V and J ends lost 0 bases and 5 bases respectively, with 12 bases between them. The CDR3 DNA sequence: TGTGCCAGCAGCTTAGCGGGGGGGCGTTTAGATACGCAGTATTTT. Translated, it gives CASSLAGGRLDTQYF. Filled out from reference TRBV7-2 and TRBJ2-3, the complete variable domain reads GAGVSQSPSNKVTEKGKDVELRCDPISGHTALYWYRQSLGQGLEFLIYFQGNSAPDKSGLPSDRFSAERTGGSVSTLTIQRTQQEDSAVYLCASSLAGGRLDTQYFGPGTRLTVL.

The chain carries TRBV3-1 (or the pseudogene TRBV3-2) and TRBJ1-2; possibly TRBD1 for D (6 bases). V dropped 1 base and J dropped 5 bases, with 14 bases sitting between them. Germline V gives CDR1 LGHDT, CDR2 YNNKEL (reference sequence). This CDR3 region has 15 residues. The DNA for the CDR3 is TGTGCCAGCAGCCAAGGATCGGGGGCGCGGTATGGCTACACCTTC. Translation: CASSQGSGARYGYTF.

The CDR3 sequence is CASSGRAPSTDTQYF. The DNA of the CDR3 is TGTGCCAGCAGCGGGAGGGCCCCTAGCACAGATACGCAGTATTTT. V gene TRBV27 combines with J gene TRBJ2-3; 8 bases are a match to TRBD2. The CDR3 consists of 15 residues. With V trimmed by 6 bases and J by 0 bases, 5 bases remained unmatched. CDR1 and CDR2 from the germline V gene are MNHEY and SMNVEV (reference sequence).

The V and J genes are TRBV3-1 (or the pseudogene TRBV3-2) and TRBJ1-4, with unresolved D. V lost 0 bases, J lost 8 bases, and 13 bases lay in between. The CDR3 totals 15 residues. Germline loops: CDR1 LGHDT, CDR2 YNNKEL (reference sequence). The CDR3, as DNA: TGTGCCAGCAGCCAAGATTGGTCCGGTGGGGAAAAACTGTTTTTT. It codes for CASSQDWSGGEKLFF.

This chain joins TRBV10-2 and TRBJ1-1, with 8 bases identical to TRBD1. J was trimmed by 2 bases and V by 8 bases; bases with no gene match: 7. The CDR3 sequence is 14 residues long. Looked up from germline, CDR1 is WSHSY and CDR2 is SAAADI. CDR3 residues: CASGTGTSNTEAFF. As DNA, the CDR3 is TGCGCCAGCGGGACAGGAACCAGTAACACTGAAGCTTTCTTT.

The chain combines TRBV4-2 with TRBJ2-3; TRBD2 matches at 15 bases. Germline CDR1 is LGHNA and CDR2 is YNFKEQ. The junction had 6 bases not matched to a gene; V was cut back by 4 bases and J by 1 base. This CDR3 comprises 18 residues. The CDR3 DNA follows: TGTGCCAGCAGCCCACGGACTAGCGGGGGGGCTCGCACAGATACGCAGTATTTT. Amino acid sequence: CASSPRTSGGARTDTQYF.